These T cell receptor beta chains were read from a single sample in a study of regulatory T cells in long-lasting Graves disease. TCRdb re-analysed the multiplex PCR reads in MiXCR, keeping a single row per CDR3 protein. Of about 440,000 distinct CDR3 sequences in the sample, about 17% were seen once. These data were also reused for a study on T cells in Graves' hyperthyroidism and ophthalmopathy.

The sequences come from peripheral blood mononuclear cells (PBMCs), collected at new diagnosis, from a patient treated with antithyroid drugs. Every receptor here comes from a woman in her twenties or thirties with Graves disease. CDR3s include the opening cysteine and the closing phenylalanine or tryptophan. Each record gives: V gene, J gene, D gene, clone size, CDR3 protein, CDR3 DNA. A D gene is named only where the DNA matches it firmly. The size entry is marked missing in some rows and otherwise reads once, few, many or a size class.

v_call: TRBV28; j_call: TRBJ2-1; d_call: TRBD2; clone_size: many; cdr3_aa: CASSSPGLANEQFF; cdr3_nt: TGTGCCAGCAGTTCCCCGGGACTAGCTAATGAGCAGTTCTTC
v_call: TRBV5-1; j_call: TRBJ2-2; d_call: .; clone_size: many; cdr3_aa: CASSLALGTGSAGELFF; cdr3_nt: TGCGCCAGCAGCTTGGCCTTAGGAACAGGTTCAGCCGGGGAGCTGTTTTTT
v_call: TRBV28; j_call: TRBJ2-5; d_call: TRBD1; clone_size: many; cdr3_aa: CASSLRDRGETQYF; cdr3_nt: TGTGCCAGCAGTTTACGGGACAGGGGGGAGACCCAGTACTTC
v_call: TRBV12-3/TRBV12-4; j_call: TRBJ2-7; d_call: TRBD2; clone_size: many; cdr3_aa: CASRTGGALEQYF; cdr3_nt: TGTGCCAGCAGGACCGGGGGGGCCCTCGAGCAGTACTTC
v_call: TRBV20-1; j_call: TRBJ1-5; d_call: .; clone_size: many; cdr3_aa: CSATRKLSNQPQHF; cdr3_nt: TGCAGTGCTACGAGGAAGTTAAGCAATCAGCCCCAGCATTTT
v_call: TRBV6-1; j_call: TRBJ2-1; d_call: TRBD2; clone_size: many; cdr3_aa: CASRPGTSGVNEQFF; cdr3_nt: TGTGCCAGCAGACCCGGGACTAGCGGCGTCAATGAGCAGTTCTTC
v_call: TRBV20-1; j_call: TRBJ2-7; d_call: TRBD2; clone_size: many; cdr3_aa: CSGSGVSSYEQYF; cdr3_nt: TGCAGTGGTAGCGGGGTCAGCTCCTACGAGCAGTACTTC
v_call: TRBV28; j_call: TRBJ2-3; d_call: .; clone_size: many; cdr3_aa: CASSLGWRSTDTQYF; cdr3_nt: TGTGCCAGCAGTTTGGGTTGGCGCAGCACAGATACGCAGTATTTT
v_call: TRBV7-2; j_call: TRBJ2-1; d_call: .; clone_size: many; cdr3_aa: CASSFSNEQFF; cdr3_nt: TGTGCCAGCAGCTTTAGCAATGAGCAGTTCTTC
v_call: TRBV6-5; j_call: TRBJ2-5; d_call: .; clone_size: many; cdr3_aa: CASSYSNLLRGETQYF; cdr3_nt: TGTGCCAGCAGTTACTCAAATTTGCTCCGCGGAGAGACCCAGTACTTC
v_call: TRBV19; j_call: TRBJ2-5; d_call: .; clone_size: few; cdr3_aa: CASRPVSSGDQETQYF; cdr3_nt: TGTGCCAGTAGACCGGTCTCATCGGGAGATCAAGAGACCCAGTACTTC
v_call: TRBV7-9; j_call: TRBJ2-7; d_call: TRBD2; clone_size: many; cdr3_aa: CASSLRAGGPEQYF; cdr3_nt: TGTGCCAGCAGCTTAAGAGCGGGAGGGCCCGAGCAGTACTTC
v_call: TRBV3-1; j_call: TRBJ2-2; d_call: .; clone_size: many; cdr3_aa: CASSQEGDVLWGELFF; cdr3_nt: TGTGCCAGCAGCCAAGAGGGAGACGTCTTGTGGGGGGAGCTGTTTTTT
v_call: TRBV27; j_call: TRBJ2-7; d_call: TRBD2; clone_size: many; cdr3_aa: CASITTSGKYEQYF; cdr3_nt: TGTGCCAGCATAACGACTAGCGGGAAATACGAGCAGTACTTC
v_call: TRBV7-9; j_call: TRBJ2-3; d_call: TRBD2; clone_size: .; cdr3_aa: CASSSPKSWTSVNTDTQYF; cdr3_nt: TGTGCCAGCAGCTCACCAAAATCCTGGACTAGCGTAAACACAGATACGCAGTATTTT
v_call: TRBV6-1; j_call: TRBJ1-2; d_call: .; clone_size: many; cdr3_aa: CASSQIHRGNGYTF; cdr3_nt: TGTGCCAGCAGTCAGATCCATAGAGGGAATGGCTACACCTTC
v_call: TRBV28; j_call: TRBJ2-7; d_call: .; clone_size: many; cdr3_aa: CASIRGGEQYF; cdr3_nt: TGTGCCAGCATCAGGGGGGGCGAGCAGTACTTC
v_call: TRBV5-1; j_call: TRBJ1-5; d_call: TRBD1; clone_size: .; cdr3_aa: CASSLGTTGGDQPQHF; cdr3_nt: TGCGCCAGCAGCTTGGGCACAACAGGGGGCGATCAGCCCCAGCATTTT
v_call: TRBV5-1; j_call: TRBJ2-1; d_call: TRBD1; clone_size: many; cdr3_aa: CASSPTGFGNEQFF; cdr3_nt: TGCGCCAGCAGCCCGACAGGGTTCGGCAATGAGCAGTTCTTC
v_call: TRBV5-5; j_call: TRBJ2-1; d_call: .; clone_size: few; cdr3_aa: CASSLRQVTNNEQFF; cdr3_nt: TGTGCCAGCAGCTTGCGGCAGGTAACCAACAATGAGCAGTTCTTC
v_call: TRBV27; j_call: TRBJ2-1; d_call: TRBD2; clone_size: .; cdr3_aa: CASSLRSGRTYNEQFF; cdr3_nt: TGTGCCAGCAGTTTACGAAGCGGGAGGACCTACAATGAGCAGTTCTTC
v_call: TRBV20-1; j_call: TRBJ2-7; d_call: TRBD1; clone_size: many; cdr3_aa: CSARDPGTGGGEQYF; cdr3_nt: TGCAGTGCTAGGGACCCCGGGACAGGGGGCGGCGAGCAGTACTTC
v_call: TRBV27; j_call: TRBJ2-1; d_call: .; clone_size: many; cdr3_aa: CASRPMARASEQFF; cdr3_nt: TGTGCCAGCAGACCCATGGCCCGTGCCAGTGAGCAGTTCTTC
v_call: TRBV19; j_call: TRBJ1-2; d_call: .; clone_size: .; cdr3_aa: CASSPSGGPYGYTF; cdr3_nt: TGTGCCAGTAGCCCCTCTGGGGGGCCCTATGGCTACACCTTC
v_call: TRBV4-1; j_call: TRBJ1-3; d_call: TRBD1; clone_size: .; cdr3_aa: CASSQGDREIGSGNTIYF; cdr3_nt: TGCGCCAGCAGCCAAGGGGACAGGGAAATCGGCTCTGGAAACACCATATATTTT
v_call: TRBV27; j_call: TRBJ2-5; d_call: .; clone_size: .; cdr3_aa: CASSPWTHAQETQYF; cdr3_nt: TGTGCCAGCAGTCCATGGACACACGCCCAGGAGACCCAGTACTTC
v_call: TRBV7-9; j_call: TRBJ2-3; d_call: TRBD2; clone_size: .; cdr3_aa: CASSFLMTSGRIDTQYF; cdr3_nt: TGTGCCAGCAGCTTCTTGATGACTAGCGGGAGGATAGATACGCAGTATTTT
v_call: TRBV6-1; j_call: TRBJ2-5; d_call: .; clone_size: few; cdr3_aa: CASSDWRECHLPSETQYF; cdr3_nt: TGTGCCAGCAGTGATTGGAGGGAGTGCCATCTCCCTTCGGAGACCCAGTACTTC
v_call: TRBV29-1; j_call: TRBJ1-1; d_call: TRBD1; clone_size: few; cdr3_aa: CSVPGGMNTEAFF; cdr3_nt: TGCAGCGTCCCAGGGGGTATGAACACTGAAGCTTTCTTT
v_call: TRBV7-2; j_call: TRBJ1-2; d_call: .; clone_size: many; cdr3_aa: CASSLGRNYGYTF; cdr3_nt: TGTGCCAGCAGCCTAGGCAGAAACTATGGCTACACCTTC
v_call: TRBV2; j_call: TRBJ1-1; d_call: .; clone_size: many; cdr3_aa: CASSEVGGYTEAFF; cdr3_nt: TGTGCCAGCAGTGAAGTAGGGGGGTACACTGAAGCTTTCTTT
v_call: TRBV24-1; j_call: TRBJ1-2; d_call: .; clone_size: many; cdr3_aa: CATSDPQGNYGYTF; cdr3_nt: TGTGCCACCAGTGATCCTCAGGGTAACTATGGCTACACCTTC
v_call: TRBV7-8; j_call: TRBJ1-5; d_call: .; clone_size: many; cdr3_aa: CASSFVGDQPQHF; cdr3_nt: TGTGCCAGCAGCTTCGTTGGTGATCAGCCCCAGCATTTT
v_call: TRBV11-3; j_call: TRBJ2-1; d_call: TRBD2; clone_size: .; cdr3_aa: CASSLMVGGDNEQFF; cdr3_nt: TGTGCCAGCAGCTTAATGGTTGGGGGGGACAATGAGCAGTTCTTC
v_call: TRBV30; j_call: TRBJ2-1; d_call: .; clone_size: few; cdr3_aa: CAWDPGARQFF; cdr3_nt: TGTGCCTGGGACCCCGGGGCCAGACAGTTCTTC
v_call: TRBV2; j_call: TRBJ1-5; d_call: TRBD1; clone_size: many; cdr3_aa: CASSPGQLGNQPQHF; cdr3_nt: TGTGCCAGCAGCCCGGGACAGTTGGGCAATCAGCCCCAGCATTTT
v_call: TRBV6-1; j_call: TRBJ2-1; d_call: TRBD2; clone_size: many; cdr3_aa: CASIGGSYNEQFF; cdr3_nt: TGTGCCAGCATAGGCGGGAGCTACAATGAGCAGTTCTTC
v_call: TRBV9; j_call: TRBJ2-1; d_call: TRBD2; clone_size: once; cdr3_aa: CASSVGDSVGRAYYNEQFF; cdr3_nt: TGTGCCAGCAGCGTAGGGGATAGCGTAGGGAGGGCCTACTACAATGAGCAGTTCTTC
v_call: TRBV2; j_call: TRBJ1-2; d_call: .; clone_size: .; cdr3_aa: CASTGNPRANYTF; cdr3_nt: TGTGCCAGCACGGGGAACCCCCGAGCGAACTACACCTTC
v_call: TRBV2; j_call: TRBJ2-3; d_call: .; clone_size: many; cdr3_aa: CASSGGRDSQYF; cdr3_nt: TGTGCCAGCAGTGGAGGGCGGGACTCGCAGTATTTT
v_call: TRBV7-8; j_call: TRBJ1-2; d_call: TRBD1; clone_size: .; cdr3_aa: CASSLVGGGSGYTF; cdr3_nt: TGTGCCAGCAGCTTAGTAGGGGGCGGGAGTGGCTACACCTTC
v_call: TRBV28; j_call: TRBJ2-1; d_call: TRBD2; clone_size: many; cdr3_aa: CASRELAGAYNEQFF; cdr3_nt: TGTGCCAGCAGGGAACTAGCGGGAGCATACAATGAGCAGTTCTTC
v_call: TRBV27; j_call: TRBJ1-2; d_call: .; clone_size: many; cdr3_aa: CASSSDSQHGYTF; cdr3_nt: TGTGCCAGCAGTTCGGACAGTCAGCATGGCTACACCTTC
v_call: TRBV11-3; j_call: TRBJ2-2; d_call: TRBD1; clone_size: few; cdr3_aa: CASSSDRGLTGELFF; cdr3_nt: TGTGCCAGCAGCTCGGACAGGGGGCTCACCGGGGAGCTGTTTTTT
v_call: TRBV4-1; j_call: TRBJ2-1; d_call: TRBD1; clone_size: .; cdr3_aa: CASSQVNRGLDGEQFF; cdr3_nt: TGCGCCAGCAGCCAAGTAAACAGGGGCCTTGACGGTGAGCAGTTCTTC
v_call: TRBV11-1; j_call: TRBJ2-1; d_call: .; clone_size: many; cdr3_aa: CASSLRRNYNEQFF; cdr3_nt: TGTGCCAGCAGCTTACGGCGGAACTACAATGAGCAGTTCTTC
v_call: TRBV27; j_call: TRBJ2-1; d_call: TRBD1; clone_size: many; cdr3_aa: CASTPDREDEQFF; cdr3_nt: TGTGCCAGCACCCCCGACAGGGAAGATGAGCAGTTCTTC